This T cell receptor (beta chain) came from a study of shared clonotypes between healthy human individuals. Generated by immunoSEQ multiplex PCR, the TCRdb table keeps only in-frame clones and is missing some. Of around 2,000,000 clones listed, roughly 94% are singletons. Selected positively for CCR7 and CD45RO-negative, naive CD8 cells excluded terminally differentiated effector memory CD45RA+ cells. Trimming cost V 8 bases and J 5 bases; bases outside gene matches: 9. CDR1 is MDHEN, CDR2 SYDVKM, per germline. The CDR3 covers 14 residues. The receptor was derived from a man aged 18-30 years in good health. The rearrangement links TRBV28 to TRBJ2-1; 7 nucleotides match TRBD2. The material sequenced was naive CD8+ T cells sorted from blood. The DNA for the CDR3 is TGTGCCAGCGCAAGCGGGGCTAACCACAATGAGCAGTTCTTC. As protein: CASASGANHNEQFF.